This is a list of T cell receptor beta chains from one sample in a study of Graves' ophthalmopathy and Graves' hyperthyroidism. Using its own MiXCR run on the multiplex PCR reads, TCRdb lists one record per CDR3 protein. The sample lists hundreds of thousands of distinct CDR3 sequences, about 20% occurring once. The sequencing sample was made of peripheral blood. All receptors derive from a woman under 30 with stable Graves' hyperthyroidism. Some clones in this sample may be carry-over from other donors' samples. CDR3s include the opening cysteine and the closing phenylalanine or tryptophan. The D gene is left open where the match is weak. The size entry is marked missing in some rows and otherwise reads once, few, many or a size class.

J,size,D,V,CDR3,DNA
TRBJ2-4,many,.,TRBV7-8,CASSPLSDKNIQYF,TGTGCCAGCAGCCCCCTCTCTGACAAAAACATTCAGTACTTC
TRBJ1-1,few,.,TRBV12-3/TRBV12-4,CASSQTQERGTDAFF,TGTGCCAGCAGCCAAACACAGGAGCGAGGCACTGACGCTTTCTTT
TRBJ1-1,many,.,TRBV4-1,CASSSVGQGIMNTEAFF,TGCGCCAGCAGCTCGGTGGGTCAGGGTATTATGAACACTGAAGCTTTCTTT
TRBJ2-5,.,TRBD2,TRBV7-8,CASSYTIAGEETQYF,TGTGCCAGCAGCTATACAATAGCGGGGGAAGAGACCCAGTACTTC
TRBJ2-7,many,TRBD1,TRBV19,CASSPGTGTYEQYF,TGTGCCAGCAGTCCCGGGACAGGGACCTACGAGCAGTACTTC
TRBJ1-5,many,.,TRBV7-2,CASSFTTASNQPQHF,TGTGCCAGCAGCTTTACGACGGCGAGCAATCAGCCCCAGCATTTT
TRBJ2-7,.,.,TRBV11-2,CASSFNEGSYEQYF,TGTGCCAGCAGCTTCAACGAGGGGTCCTACGAGCAGTACTTC
TRBJ1-2,many,.,TRBV20-1,CSAKLPNYGYTF,TGCAGTGCTAAACTACCTAACTATGGCTACACCTTC
TRBJ2-7,many,TRBD2,TRBV30,CAWTRTSGVEQYF,TGTGCCTGGACGCGGACTAGCGGAGTCGAGCAGTACTTC
TRBJ2-7,many,TRBD1,TRBV5-1,CASSHGQGSYEQYF,TGCGCCAGCAGCCACGGACAGGGGAGCTACGAGCAGTACTTC
TRBJ2-7,many,.,TRBV24-1,CATSTGYGDEQYF,TGTGCCACCAGCACAGGGTACGGGGACGAGCAGTACTTC
TRBJ1-1,.,.,TRBV6-5,CASSYRDDTEAFF,TGTGCCAGCAGTTACCGGGATGACACTGAAGCTTTCTTT
TRBJ1-5,many,TRBD1,TRBV12-3/TRBV12-4,CASSLRLIGTGDIGQPQHF,TGTGCCAGCAGTTTAAGGCTTATAGGCACAGGGGACATCGGGCAGCCCCAGCATTTT
TRBJ1-2,many,.,TRBV6-1,CASSVGAPGYTF,TGTGCCAGCAGTGTGGGGGCGCCTGGCTACACCTTC
TRBJ1-6,many,.,TRBV15,CATSRDPGQDNSPLHF,TGTGCCACCAGCAGAGATCCGGGGCAGGACAATTCACCCCTCCACTTT
TRBJ2-7,many,.,TRBV6-5,CASGSDSYEQYF,TGTGCCAGCGGTTCCGACAGCTACGAGCAGTACTTC
TRBJ2-7,many,.,TRBV6-2/TRBV6-3,CASSHLQRGEQYF,TGTGCCAGCAGTCACTTACAGAGGGGGGAGCAGTACTTC
TRBJ1-3,few,.,TRBV20-1,CSAIASSGNTIYF,TGCAGCGCCATTGCGAGCTCTGGAAACACCATATATTTT
TRBJ1-5,.,.,TRBV20-1,CSARVRGLGNQPQHF,TGCAGTGCTAGAGTGAGGGGCTTGGGCAATCAGCCCCAGCATTTT
TRBJ1-1,few,.,TRBV11-1,CASAVQGYTEAFF,TGTGCCAGCGCGGTCCAGGGGTACACTGAAGCTTTCTTT
TRBJ2-7,.,TRBD1,TRBV11-2,CASSPGTGPYSYEQYF,TGTGCCAGCAGCCCAGGGACAGGGCCCTACTCCTACGAGCAGTACTTC
TRBJ2-7,many,.,TRBV12-3/TRBV12-4,CASSPSFKEQYF,TGTGCCAGCAGCCCCTCCTTTAAGGAACAGTACTTC
TRBJ2-2,many,.,TRBV28,CATGPAYGELFF,TGTGCCACCGGCCCAGCGTACGGGGAGCTGTTTTTT
TRBJ2-2,many,TRBD1,TRBV27,CASSPLGQGAAGELFF,TGTGCCAGCAGTCCCCTGGGACAGGGGGCGGCCGGGGAGCTGTTTTTT
TRBJ2-7,.,.,TRBV28,CASSFSVLARDYEQYF,TGTGCCAGCAGTTTTTCGGTCCTAGCTAGGGACTACGAGCAGTACTTC
TRBJ1-2,many,.,TRBV7-9,CASSIGVLYGYTF,TGTGCCAGCAGCATCGGGGTCCTCTATGGCTACACCTTC
TRBJ1-5,.,.,TRBV15,CATSRDPSAGQPQHF,TGTGCCACCAGCAGAGATCCAAGTGCTGGTCAGCCCCAGCATTTT
TRBJ2-6,many,.,TRBV6-4,CASSGYDSFSGANVLTF,TGTGCCAGCAGTGGCTATGACAGTTTCTCTGGGGCCAACGTCCTGACTTTC
TRBJ1-1,few,.,TRBV11-2,CASSLDSGLRTEAFF,TGTGCCAGCAGCTTAGACTCTGGACTGCGCACTGAAGCTTTCTTT
TRBJ1-1,.,.,TRBV6-1,CASSEFKNTEAFF,TGTGCCAGCAGTGAGTTCAAGAACACTGAAGCTTTCTTT
TRBJ1-2,many,.,TRBV28,CASSPPQGGMGGYTF,TGTGCCAGCAGTCCCCCACAGGGCGGAATGGGGGGCTACACCTTC
TRBJ1-1,.,.,TRBV30,CAWRDSAGTEACF,TGTGCCTGGAGGGACAGCGCGGGAACTGAAGCTTGCTTT
TRBJ1-5,many,.,TRBV15,CATSRDLMGSSQPQHF,TGTGCCACCAGCAGAGATCTTATGGGGAGCAGCCAGCCCCAGCATTTT
TRBJ2-7,.,TRBD2,TRBV10-3,CAIRAAGEYEQYF,TGTGCCATCAGGGCGGCGGGAGAATACGAGCAGTACTTC
TRBJ2-2,many,TRBD1,TRBV7-9,CASSSDRDTGELFF,TGTGCCAGCAGCTCCGACAGGGACACCGGGGAGCTGTTTTTT
TRBJ2-6,many,.,TRBV5-1,CASSGGTDRRGANVLTF,TGCGCCAGCAGCGGCGGGACGGACCGTAGAGGGGCCAACGTCCTGACTTTC
TRBJ2-2,few,TRBD2,TRBV28,CASSPRGSGRTGELFF,TGTGCCAGCAGCCCCCGGGGTAGCGGGAGGACCGGGGAGCTGTTTTTT
TRBJ1-2,many,.,TRBV27,CASSPSGPNNYGYTF,TGTGCCAGCAGTCCCTCCGGTCCCAATAACTATGGCTACACCTTC
TRBJ1-1,.,.,TRBV4-1,CASRVGFSTEAFF,TGCGCCTCCAGGGTGGGTTTTAGCACTGAAGCTTTCTTT
TRBJ2-5,.,.,TRBV29-1,CSGSAGPRETQYF,TGCAGCGGATCGGCGGGACCTCGGGAGACCCAGTACTTC
TRBJ1-2,many,.,TRBV27,CASRDGPSYGYTF,TGTGCCAGCAGGGATGGGCCAAGCTATGGCTACACCTTC
TRBJ2-7,many,TRBD2,TRBV4-1,CASSQVFGGADEQYF,TGCGCCAGCAGCCAAGTCTTCGGGGGGGCGGACGAGCAGTACTTC
TRBJ1-2,many,.,TRBV6-2/TRBV6-3,CASVPGPGGGYTF,TGTGCCAGCGTCCCAGGCCCCGGAGGGGGCTACACCTTC
TRBJ1-1,.,.,TRBV7-9,CASSSRGGPEAFF,TGTGCCAGCAGCTCGAGGGGGGGACCTGAAGCTTTCTTT
TRBJ1-2,many,.,TRBV28,CASSLDNMGYTF,TGTGCCAGCAGCTTGGACAATATGGGCTACACCTTC
TRBJ1-2,.,.,TRBV20-1,CSARPAVLDNLGTGNYGYTF,.
TRBJ1-1,few,TRBD1,TRBV28,CASSSQLRGQVTEAFF,TGTGCCAGCAGTTCCCAACTCCGGGGACAGGTCACTGAAGCTTTCTTT
TRBJ1-2,.,TRBD1,TRBV9,CASSSDRDRFNYGYTF,TGTGCCAGCAGTTCCGACCGGGACAGATTTAACTATGGCTACACCTTC
TRBJ1-2,many,TRBD1,TRBV5-1,CASSNPNRGNYGYTF,TGCGCCAGCAGCAACCCCAACAGGGGAAACTATGGCTACACCTTC
TRBJ2-7,many,TRBD2,TRBV10-3,CAISMSGSGYEQYF,TGTGCCATCAGCATGAGCGGGAGCGGTTACGAGCAGTACTTC
TRBJ2-7,many,.,TRBV3-1,CASSQGSSYRPYF,TGTGCCAGCAGCCAAGGATCCAGTTACCGCCCGTACTTC
TRBJ1-1,many,TRBD1,TRBV6-1,CASTDRGNTEAFF,TGTGCCAGTACAGACAGGGGAAACACTGAAGCTTTCTTT
TRBJ1-2,many,TRBD1,TRBV11-2,CASSSPTGQGNYGYTF,TGTGCCAGCAGCTCCCCTACGGGACAGGGCAACTATGGCTACACCTTC
TRBJ2-7,many,.,TRBV30,CAWSVGGNYEQYF,TGTGCCTGGAGTGTGGGGGGCAACTACGAGCAGTACTTC
TRBJ1-5,.,TRBD1,TRBV3-1,CASSRSTGYQPQHF,TGTGCCAGCAGCCGTTCGACAGGGTACCAGCCCCAGCATTTT